This T cell receptor beta chain appears in the sequencing data of a study of regulatory T cells in long-lasting Graves disease (dated by TCRdb to the early 2020s). Background on the whole study: Antithyroid drugs had been taken for less than 3 months by newly diagnosed Graves' disease patients. Patients with persistent Graves' disease were compared with patients with newly diagnosed Graves' disease using TCR sequencing and RNA sequencing of peripheral blood. The study took place in China and was registered as a clinical trial. A total of some 33 samples were covered by TCR sequencing, comprising around 13 persistent and around 20 newly diagnosed Graves' disease patients. Points the paper makes about the study in general: The authors acknowledged the small sample size as a limitation that may reduce accuracy. Patients with persistent disease shared more public clonotypes (fewer than 3,000) than newly diagnosed patients did (approximately 970). Only peripheral blood was studied, because thyroid tissue, the primary lesion, was inaccessible. Compared with newly diagnosed patients, patients with persistent Graves' disease had lower TCR Shannon entropy and fewer highly expanded clones, which suggests clonal expansion. Sequencing and analysis were limited to the TCR beta chain.

This clonotype has a count of ten or more. Which antigen it targets is not known. Within one base of it there is no much larger clone, and no base qualities were kept. The library was prepared using multiplex PCR. Instrument used: Illumina HiSeq 4000. TCR beta libraries were built with iRepertoire HTBI primers and Arm-PCR amplification of CDR3 regions. Before sequencing, the PCR products went through gel purification. Per the original workflow: Gene usage analysis of CDR3 amino acid clonotypes relied on the 60 or so TRBV and fewer than 15 TRBJ segments identified across samples. COPE and FqMerger were used to merge filtered high-quality paired reads into contigs. BLAST was used to align contigs to IMGT TRBV, TRBD and TRBJ reference genes, and CDR3 was defined according to IMGT. Any clonotype with a frequency above 0.1% was counted as a highly expanded clone. Repertoire diversity was measured by Shannon entropy, and V-J evenness by the Gini coefficient. Public clonotypes were defined as clonotypes shared by more than one individual. TCRdb applied fastp at Q25 and MiXCR to the public reads, then kept only in-frame beta chains. All rows with the same CDR3 protein become a single entry with the most common DNA and genes. TCRdb, rather than the study authors, made the V and J calls. For this sample the table gives around 250,000 distinct CDR3 sequences, of which about 20% were detected only once. Of the sample, about 15% falls within the top ten clones.

The time point label, read with the paper, signifies: newly diagnosed GD, antithyroid drugs for less than 3 months. For both TCR sequencing and RNA sequencing, RNA was extracted from PBMCs using TRIzol. The diagnosis of Graves' disease followed American Thyroid Association guidelines. Recruitment of patients was carried out at an endocrinology department in Xi'an, China. Each patient gave about 10 milliliters of peripheral blood, collected in an EDTA anticoagulant tube. Ficoll Paque Plus density gradient separation was used to isolate PBMCs, and no further T cell sorting was done. An Agilent 2100 Bioanalyzer and agarose gel were used to assess RNA quality, and a NanoDrop 2000 was used to measure RNA concentration. This sample was shared with a second study, whose subject was T cells in Graves' hyperthyroidism and ophthalmopathy. As noted in the second study: Stable Graves' hyperthyroidism was defined as the absence of progression to ophthalmopathy over 18 months of follow-up. The hyperthyroidism patients were between 18 and 65 years old and newly diagnosed, with a disease duration of less than 2 months. Exclusion was applied to patients with uncontrolled infections, other autoimmune diseases, pregnancy or lactation. Diagnoses relied on clinical symptoms, serum thyroxine and TRAb, thyroid ultrasound and orbital computed tomography. A first-round RT-PCR of the TCR CDR3 used the HTBI primer set with the Qiagen OneStep RT-PCR kit. Most expanded thyroid clonotypes (frequency above 0.001) were also detected in blood, a finding suggesting that blood repertoires may reflect thyroid immune responses. Ophthalmopathy was separated from stable hyperthyroidism by a 13 V-J signature model, with around 90% sensitivity and 81% to 82% specificity obtained in cross-validation and 80%/75% obtained in testing. In validation, the model predicted progression to ophthalmopathy a median of about 6 months before onset, with approximately 70% sensitivity and 72.22% specificity. A discovery cohort of approximately 100 patients, about 40 with Graves' ophthalmopathy and 57 with stable Graves' hyperthyroidism, was used to find distinguishing TCR V-J signatures. An independent validation cohort of 18 to 20 hyperthyroidism patients and some 15 patients who later progressed to ophthalmopathy tested prospective prediction of ophthalmopathy. The 75 to 100 discovery patients were divided at random into training and test sets in a 7:3 ratio. In addition, the study compared T-cell repertoires in thyroid tissue and in blood from six Graves' hyperthyroidism patients. After sampling, hyperthyroidism patients received methimazole starting at 30 mg daily, and ophthalmopathy patients received high-dose intravenous methylprednisolone. Libraries were constructed in a second round of multiplex PCR, after which size selection and purification were carried out. Paired-end sequencing of the libraries was performed with 100 bp reads on an Illumina HiSeq2000. SOAPnuke was used to process the raw data, removing reads that contained adapters or uncalled bases, had a mean Phred below 15, or lacked an exact match to the constant primer or identifier. COPE v1.2.5 was used to merge the high-quality paired reads, and each unique nucleotide sequence was defined as a clonotype. Clonotypes were aligned to IMGT TRBV, TRBD and TRBJ reference segments using MiTCR v1.1. Analysis was restricted to V-J combinations with a frequency above 0.0001, which covered roughly 99% of repertoires. The TCS score was defined as F50 (clonal expansion) divided by E x V (chaos), with BLOSUM62-based TCRdist calculated between CDR3 peptides within each V-J. Welch's t-statistics and random forest reduced 514 V-J features to roughly 13, which were used in a naive Bayes classifier (R e1071). No statistical method was used to fix the sample size in advance, and group allocation was not hidden from the investigators. The paper reports TCR Vbeta CDR3 sequencing of some 140 peripheral blood samples: approximately 43 ophthalmopathy, fewer than 80 hyperthyroidism and about 17 progressor patients.

The specimen was peripheral blood mononuclear cells (PBMCs), collected at new diagnosis, from a patient treated with antithyroid drugs. The clonotype originates from a woman younger than 45 with Graves disease. Donor details come from another sample of the same person, matched by shared clones.

The base sequence is TGTGCCAGCTCCCCTGTACCGGGACTTCGGGCTGAAGCTTTCTTT. Its product reads: CASSPVPGLRAEAFF. This receptor chain uses TRBV18 and TRBJ1-1; 5 matching bases give a weak D call of TRBD1. CDR1 and CDR2 are drawn from the germline V gene: KGHSH, LQKENI. V and J lose 6 bases and 6 bases, and a span of 20 bases separates them. The CDR3 measures 15 amino acids from cysteine to phenylalanine. Only the CDR3 part of the read is kept: 45 bases, read in frame from the first base.